This TCR beta chain was documented in a study of blood T cell repertoires in COVID-19. Study background: Sources were T cells, B-cell-depleted T cells, or PBMCs; the material itself was cDNA or gDNA.

Trimming left V 3 bases short and J 5 bases short, with 13 bases between. The CDR3 consists of 15 residues. Germline V lookup: CDR1 KGHDR, CDR2 SFDVKD. Methods used by the authors: By means of reference gene primer amplification, nucleated cell counts were estimated. Assay: immunoSEQ multiplex PCR; the TCRdb copy retains only in-frame clones and omits some. V, J and clone size are taken as reported in that table, and D and trimming were inferred from the DNA itself. This sample carries some 100,000 clones, about 89% of them seen once, and the ten largest clones take 15% to 20%. The chain combines TRBV24-1 with TRBJ2-1; maybe TRBD2 (6 bases). The material sequenced was peripheral blood. The clonotype comes from a man in his fifties or sixties with acute or convalescent COVID-19. In DNA, the CDR3 is TGTGCCACCAGTGATCCACATGGACTACACAATGAGCAGTTCTTC. Protein sequence: CATSDPHGLHNEQFF.